The rows below give T cell receptor beta chains drawn from one sample of a study of PD-1 blockade in classical Hodgkin lymphoma. TCRdb keeps only in-frame clones here, not all; method: immunoSEQ multiplex PCR. The sample carries approximately 18,000 clones, around 72% recorded once. Sequencing used CD4+ T cells from blood, obtained before the fourth cycle of nivolumab. The receptors were sampled from a human donor with classical Hodgkin lymphoma. The CDR3 runs from the conserved cysteine through the conserved F or W. The D gene is left open where the match is weak.

length | J | D | V | CDR3
15 | TRBJ2-3 | TRBD1 | TRBV5-8 | CASSHNRGLTDTQYF
13 | TRBJ2-4 | NA | TRBV5-1 | CASSLGAGNIQYF
14 | TRBJ1-1 | NA | TRBV28 | CASRVDYMNTEAFF
15 | TRBJ1-5 | TRBD1 | TRBV5-1 | CASSEGQGAGQPQHF
14 | TRBJ2-6 | NA | TRBV5-4 | CASSLAAGANVLTF
15 | TRBJ2-7 | NA | TRBV6-1 | CASRARDTTSYEQYF
11 | TRBJ2-5 | TRBD1 | TRBV5-1 | CASSPGQLSYF
13 | TRBJ1-1 | NA | TRBV10-1 | CASSTMGNTEAFF
14 | TRBJ1-1 | NA | TRBV6-5 | CASSPAGWSTEAFF
15 | TRBJ1-6 | NA | TRBV30 | CAWRRMGSDNSPLHF
12 | TRBJ2-5 | NA | TRBV18 | CASSETKETQYF
17 | TRBJ2-1 | NA | TRBV7-7 | CASSPGAAGPLSNEQFF
17 | TRBJ2-5 | TRBD2 | TRBV5-1 | CASSLMGSSGTQETQYF
13 | TRBJ1-5 | NA | TRBV2 | CASSPGQHQPQHF
14 | TRBJ2-3 | NA | TRBV28 | CASSLGAGVDTQYF
14 | TRBJ2-7 | NA | TRBV6-1 | CASSEGRGLYEQYF
15 | TRBJ2-7 | NA | TRBV7-8 | CASSLGPAGLLEQYF
16 | TRBJ2-2 | NA | TRBV28 | CASRSTGDGNTGELFF
12 | TRBJ2-7 | NA | TRBV5-8 | CASSRRGYEQYF
16 | TRBJ2-1 | TRBD2 | TRBV30 | CAWSHRTSGRGNEQFF
14 | TRBJ1-4 | NA | TRBV15 | CATSWRAPGWKLFF
16 | TRBJ2-1 | TRBD2 | TRBV5-1 | CASSVLTSGNLNEQFF
18 | TRBJ2-2 | TRBD2 | TRBV5-1 | CASSMGLAGGPGTGELFF
12 | TRBJ2-5 | NA | TRBV30 | CAWAGVRETQYF
16 | TRBJ1-5 | TRBD1 | TRBV29-1 | CSVVVAGTGYNQPQHF
19 | TRBJ2-1 | TRBD2 | TRBV10-3 | CAISESRTSGRSAYNEQFF